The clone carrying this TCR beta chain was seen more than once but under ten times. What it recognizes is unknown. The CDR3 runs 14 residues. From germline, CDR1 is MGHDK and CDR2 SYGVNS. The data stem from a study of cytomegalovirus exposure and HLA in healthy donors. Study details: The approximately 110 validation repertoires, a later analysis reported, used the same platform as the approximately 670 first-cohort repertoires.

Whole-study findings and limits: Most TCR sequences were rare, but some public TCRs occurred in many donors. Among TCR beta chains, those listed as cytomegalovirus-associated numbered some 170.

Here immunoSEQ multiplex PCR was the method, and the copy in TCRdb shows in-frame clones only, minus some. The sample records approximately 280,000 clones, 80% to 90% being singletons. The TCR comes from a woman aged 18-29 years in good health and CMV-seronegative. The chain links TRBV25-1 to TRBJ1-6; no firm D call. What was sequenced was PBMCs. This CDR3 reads CPPGGLSYNSPLHF. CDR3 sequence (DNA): TGTCCCCCGGGAGGGTTGTCCTATAATTCACCCCTCCACTTT.